Sequencing of this T cell receptor beta chain was carried out in a study of cytomegalovirus exposure and HLA in healthy donors. Amplification used 60 Vbeta primers and 13 Jbeta primers. Only in-frame clones appear in the TCRdb table, and some are missing; sequencing was by immunoSEQ multiplex PCR. The table has roughly 71,000 clones, about 74% seen once. Looked up from germline, CDR1 is SGDLS and CDR2 is YYNGEE. The CDR3 loop spans 14 amino acids. Trimming shortened V by 4 bases and J by 4 bases, and 12 bases separated the two germline ends. V and J are TRBV9 and TRBJ1-3; the D gene is possibly TRBD1 (5 bases). Sequencing was done on a sample of PBMCs. The source is a human donor in good health. This chain's CDR3 is CASSLAGIGNTIYF. The DNA for the CDR3 is TGTGCCAGCAGCCTAGCAGGGATCGGAAACACCATATATTTT.